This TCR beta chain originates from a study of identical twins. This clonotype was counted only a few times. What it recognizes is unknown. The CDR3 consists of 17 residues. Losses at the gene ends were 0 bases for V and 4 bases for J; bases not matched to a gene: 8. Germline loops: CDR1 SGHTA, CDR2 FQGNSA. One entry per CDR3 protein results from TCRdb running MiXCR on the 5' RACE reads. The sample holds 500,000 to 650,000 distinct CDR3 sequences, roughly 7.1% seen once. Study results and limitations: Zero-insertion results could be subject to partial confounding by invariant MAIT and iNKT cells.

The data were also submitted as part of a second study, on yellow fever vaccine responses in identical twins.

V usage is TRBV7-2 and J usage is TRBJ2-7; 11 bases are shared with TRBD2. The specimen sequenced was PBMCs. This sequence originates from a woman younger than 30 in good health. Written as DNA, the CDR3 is TGTGCCAGCAGCTTAGCCACTCTAGCGGGAGGTTCATACGAGCAGTACTTC. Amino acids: CASSLATLAGGSYEQYF.